This record covers a single T cell receptor (beta chain). Treatment specified: some 20 received Ad26.COV2.S at low or high dose, single or two shots; roughly 5 received placebo; per-sample allocation not given. Sampling happened 63 days after the first vaccine or placebo injection. The record originates from a study of Ad26.COV2.S vaccination and SARS-CoV-2 variants. Generated by immunoSEQ multiplex PCR, the TCRdb table keeps only in-frame clones and is missing some. The sample lists under 550,000 clones, 80% to 95% occurring once. CDR1 is LGHNA and CDR2 is YSLEER in the germline V gene. The CDR3 runs 16 residues. V lost 0 bases, J lost 0 bases, and 1 base stayed unmatched.

The receptor was isolated from a person aged 18-65 years who received the Ad26.COV2.S COVID-19 vaccine or a placebo. The input for sequencing was peripheral blood, taken in a trial of Ad26.COV2.S vaccine versus placebo. J is TRBJ2-3 and V is TRBV4-3; 9 bases are a match to TRBD2. The CDR3 DNA follows: TGCGCCAGCAGCCAAGAAACTAGCGGGAGCACAGATACGCAGTATTTT. Its protein is CASSQETSGSTDTQYF.